These 4 T cell receptor beta chains share one sample of origin, sequenced in a study of CD8 T cells in Susac syndrome. RNA, at about 0.5 to 1 ug, was reverse transcribed with random hexamers. Each CDR3 protein gets one entry after TCRdb re-called the immunoSEQ multiplex PCR reads with MiXCR. Of under 200,000 distinct CDR3 sequences listed, over 85% are singletons. The sample taken for sequencing was CD4+ T cells from PBMCs. The receptors stem from a human donor in good health.

Note on this clonotype: The junction departs from the called germline gene at one end, perhaps through a read error. The rearrangement joins TRBV27 to TRBJ2-7; a possible D gene is TRBD1 (5 bases). The germline V gene encodes CDR1 MNHEY and CDR2 SMNVEV (reference sequence). This CDR3 comprises 13 residues. CDR3 residues: CASSLKGSFEQYF. The CDR3 DNA follows: TGTGCCAGCAGTTTGAAGGGGTCCTTCGAGCAGTACTTC.

The rearrangement links TRBV18 to TRBJ2-7, with 7 bases identical to TRBD1. V was clipped by 3 bases and J by 2 bases; unmatched bases: 4. Germline lookup yields CDR1 KGHSH and CDR2 LQKENI. The CDR3 loop spans 14 amino acids. The CDR3 coding sequence is TGTGCCAGCTCACCCCCGACAGGGACCTACGAGCAGTACTTC. Translation: CASSPPTGTYEQYF.

The CDR3 DNA sequence: TGCAGTGCTAGTCACCGTTCCCGGTCCTACAATGAGCAGTTCTTC. Translated: CSASHRSRSYNEQFF. This rearrangement joins TRBV20-1 to TRBJ2-1; D ambiguous. V lost 3 bases and J lost 1, with 13 bases in between. The CDR3 runs to 15 residues. CDR1 DFQATT and CDR2 SNEGSKA come from the germline V gene (reference sequence).

This CDR3 is CASRKRQDFYNEQFF. DNA for the CDR3: TGTGCCAGCAGGAAACGACAGGACTTCTACAATGAGCAGTTCTTC. V and J are TRBV6-2 or TRBV6-3 and TRBJ2-1, with a tentative D call TRBD1 (6 bases). The germline V gene has CDR1 MNHEY and CDR2 SVGEGT. There are 15 residues in the CDR3. V was trimmed by 6 bases and J by 3 bases, leaving 15 bases between them.